What follows are 20 T cell receptor beta chains derived from one specimen sequenced in a study of cytomegalovirus exposure and HLA in healthy donors. The PCR made use of 60 Vbeta and 13 Jbeta primers. Assay used: immunoSEQ multiplex PCR; TCRdb lists only in-frame clones, some missing. This sample lists about 110,000 clones; its ten largest clones have 0.45% to 0.6%. Sequenced sample: PBMCs. These receptor sequences come from a man in his fifties in good health and CMV-seronegative.

This chain connects TRBV18 to TRBJ2-3; D remains ambiguous. The CDR3 totals 14 residues. The germline V gene has CDR1 KGHSH and CDR2 LQKENI. With 0 bases removed from V and 5 bases from J, the gap between germline ends came to 9 bases. CDR3 region: CASSPPFSRDTQYF. In DNA form, the CDR3 reads TGTGCCAGCTCACCACCGTTCTCGCGAGATACGCAGTATTTT.

The chain combines TRBV5-1 with TRBJ2-7, with D tentatively TRBD2 (7 bases). Germline values: CDR1 SGHRS, CDR2 YFSETQ. V lost 4 bases to trimming and J lost 7 bases, with 15 bases between them. The CDR3 is 13 residues long. CDR3 nucleotides: TGCGCCAGCAGCCTGAACAGGGAGGGGGAGCAGTACTTC. Residues: CASSLNREGEQYF. Supplemented by reference TRBV5-1 and TRBJ2-7, the full variable domain reads KAGVTQTPRYLIKTRGQQVTLSCSPISGHRSVSWYQQTPGQGLQFLFEYFSETQRNKGNFPGRFSGRQFSNSRSEMNVSTLELGDSALYLCASSLNREGEQYFGPGTRLTVT.

The rearrangement joins TRBV5-1 to TRBJ1-2; D remains ambiguous. Between the trimmed V and J ends, which lost 0 bases and 8 bases, there was a span of 8 bases. Germline V CDR1 and CDR2: SGHRS, YFSETQ. The CDR3 is 12 residues long. In nucleotides, the CDR3 is TGCGCCAGCAGCTTGGACCGCGAGGGCTACACCTTC. Translated, it gives CASSLDREGYTF.

V and J are TRBV5-1 and TRBJ1-4; the D gene is possibly TRBD1 (5 bases). The CDR3 runs to 16 residues. Germline CDR1 and CDR2: SGHRS and YFSETQ. Deletions cut 4 bases from V and 2 bases from J, with 15 bases between. CDR3 residues: CASSLPRGGTNEKLFF. The DNA of the CDR3 is TGCGCCAGCAGCCTTCCGAGGGGAGGCACTAATGAAAAACTGTTTTTT.

The chain links TRBV7-9 to TRBJ2-7; 12 bases fit TRBD1. With V trimmed by 3 bases and J by 2 bases, 5 bases remained unmatched. CDR1 and CDR2 (germline): SEHNR, FQNEAQ (reference sequence). The CDR3 consists of 16 residues. CDR3 DNA: TGTGCCAGCAGCTTCGGGACAGGGGGCTATACCTACGAGCAGTACTTC. It specifies CASSFGTGGYTYEQYF.

The genes are TRBV2 and TRBJ2-3; 8 positions match TRBD2. V lost 2 bases, J lost 4 bases, and 8 bases stayed unmatched. Germline CDR1 reads SNHLY; CDR2 reads FYNNEI. The CDR3 loop spans 16 amino acids. The CDR3 region is CASSEPQLAGSDTQYF. Written as DNA, the CDR3 is TGTGCCAGCAGTGAACCCCAGCTAGCGGGTTCAGATACGCAGTATTTT.

CDR3 loop: CASRPWGEGKETQYF. Written as DNA, the CDR3 is TGTGCCAGCAGGCCGTGGGGGGAGGGCAAAGAGACCCAGTACTTC. The J gene is TRBJ2-5, the V gene TRBV4-2; 7 bases are shared with TRBD2. The trim removed 6 bases at V and 3 bases at J, leaving 10 bases unmatched. Per germline, CDR1 LGHNA and CDR2 YNFKEQ. CDR3 size: 15 residues.

The chain uses TRBV2 and TRBJ1-2; D gene ambiguous. Trimming cost V 5 bases and J 5 bases, with 21 bases left between them. CDR1 is SNHLY, CDR2 FYNNEI, per germline. This CDR3 contains 16 residues. Written as DNA, the CDR3 is TGTGCCAGCAGTCCCAGCCAGGTGGGCAGAGGGTATGGCTACACCTTC. Protein sequence: CASSPSQVGRGYGYTF.

The chain employs TRBV6-5 and TRBJ1-5, with 8 nucleotides matching TRBD1. V trimming: 5 bases; J trimming: 4 bases; junction bases outside the gene matches: 4. The CDR3 runs 14 residues. Germline assignment: CDR1 MNHEY and CDR2 SVGAGI. The CDR3 coding sequence is TGTGCCAGCAGTCGGGACAGGCGTAATCAGCCCCAGCATTTT. Its translation is CASSRDRRNQPQHF.

The chain links TRBV11-2 to TRBJ1-2; TRBD1 aligns across 7 bases. CDR1 SGHAT and CDR2 FQNNGV come from the germline V gene. This CDR3 contains 14 residues. V lost 5 bases, J lost 0 bases, and 3 bases stayed unmatched. CDR3 residues: CASSQDRTNYGYTF. Here the CDR3 DNA reads TGTGCCAGCAGCCAGGACAGGACTAACTATGGCTACACCTTC.

The V gene is TRBV27, the J gene TRBJ2-7; 9 positions agree with TRBD1. V was clipped by 5 bases and J by 7 bases; unmatched bases: 9. This CDR3 is built from 14 residues. Germline V gene data show CDR1 as MNHEY and CDR2 as SMNVEV (reference sequence). The CDR3: CASSPGTGLGEQYF. The CDR3 coding sequence is TGTGCCAGCAGTCCCGGGACAGGGCTTGGGGAGCAGTACTTC.

The chain uses TRBV29-1 and TRBJ1-2, with 11 bases aligning to TRBD1. The CDR3 sequence is 13 residues long. CDR1 is SQVTM and CDR2 is ANQGSEA in the germline V gene. The V segment lost 7 bases and the J segment 4 bases; nucleotides outside the gene matches: 5. This CDR3 is CSAGQGASYGYTF. The CDR3 nucleotides read TGCAGCGCCGGACAGGGGGCAAGCTATGGCTACACCTTC.

The genes are TRBV7-3 and TRBJ2-1; D perhaps matches TRBD2 (6 bases). The CDR3 has 15 residues. Germline CDR1 is SGHTA and CDR2 is FQGTGA. V lost 2 bases and J lost 3, with 11 bases in between. The CDR3 sequence: CASSLGVAVYNEQFF. DNA for the CDR3: TGTGCCAGCAGCTTAGGGGTAGCGGTCTACAATGAGCAGTTCTTC.

This chain links TRBV27 with TRBJ1-4; 7 bases match TRBD1. CDR1 and CDR2 (germline): MNHEY, SMNVEV (reference sequence). V shed 5 bases, J shed 5 bases, and the junction held 8 bases outside the gene matches. The length of the CDR3 is 15 residues. CDR3: CASSLDRSRNEKLFF. The DNA of the CDR3 is TGTGCCAGCAGTCTGGACAGGTCCCGAAATGAAAAACTGTTTTTT.

V and J are TRBV5-1 and TRBJ2-7; maybe TRBD2 (5 bases). The CDR3 consists of 15 residues. V lost 1 base and J lost 5, with 16 bases in between. Germline V CDR1 and CDR2: SGHRS, YFSETQ. CDR3 nucleotides: TGCGCCAGCAGCTTGAGACCCGGGGATACCCACGAGCAGTACTTC. Protein: CASSLRPGDTHEQYF.

The CDR3 region has the DNA TGTGCCAGCAGTTCAATAAACAACATGAACACTGAAGCTTTCTTT. Translated, it gives CASSSINNMNTEAFF. The genes are TRBV13 and TRBJ1-1; unclear D gene. The CDR3 has 15 residues. V lost 6 bases and J lost 0, with 14 bases in between. Germline V gene sequence: CDR1 PRHDT, CDR2 FYEKMQ (reference sequence).

This chain links TRBV4-1 with TRBJ1-4, with D possibly TRBD1 on 6 matching bases. The germline V gene has CDR1 MGHRA and CDR2 YSYEKL. Trimming stripped 2 bases from V and 7 bases from J, with 17 bases between. This CDR3 spans 16 amino acids. The CDR3, as DNA: TGCGCCAGCAGCCAACATGCCAGGGGATCGGGTGAAAAACTGTTTTTT. Translating gives CASSQHARGSGEKLFF.

This sequence joins TRBV13 and TRBJ1-1; D gene uncertain. This CDR3 region has 14 residues. CDR1 and CDR2 from the germline V gene are PRHDT and FYEKMQ (reference sequence). V was clipped by 4 bases and J by 0 bases, with 9 bases between them. The CDR3 region has the DNA TGTGCCAGCAGCTCGGGTAACGTGAACACTGAAGCTTTCTTT. Protein sequence: CASSSGNVNTEAFF. Together with reference TRBV13 and TRBJ1-1, the CDR3 gives the full variable domain: AAGVIQSPRHLIKEKRETATLKCYPIPRHDTVYWYQQGPGQDPQFLISFYEKMQSDKGSIPDRFSAQQFSDYHSELNMSSLELGDSALYFCASSSGNVNTEAFFGQGTRLTVV.

This chain uses TRBV19 with TRBJ2-7, with D maybe TRBD1 (5 bases). This CDR3 is 15 amino acids long. Trimming took off 0 bases at V and 7 bases at J, with 16 bases between the two ends. Germline V gene sequence: CDR1 LNHDA, CDR2 SQIVND (reference sequence). The CDR3 sequence: CASSIEARATKEQYF. The CDR3 DNA is TGTGCCAGTAGTATAGAAGCCAGGGCAACGAAGGAGCAGTACTTC.

CDR3 bases: TGTGCCATCAGTTACTACGGGAGCCAAGAGACCCAGTACTTC. Translating gives CAISYYGSQETQYF. This chain joins TRBV10-3 and TRBJ2-5, with TRBD2 as a possible D gene (6 bases). V was trimmed by 5 bases and J by 1 base, leaving 11 bases between them. From germline, CDR1 is ENHRY and CDR2 SYGVKD. This CDR3 spans 14 amino acids.